The TCR beta chain described here comes from a study of cytomegalovirus exposure and HLA in healthy donors. Study in general: Early release data held tens of millions of unique TCRs from HLA-typed donors. Study-wide results and limits: It was reported that the classifier diagnosed cytomegalovirus status with high specificity and sensitivity in both the original and validation cohorts. Cytomegalovirus-associated TCR beta chains were listed, numbering roughly 150.

This CDR3 region has 16 residues. The germline V gene has CDR1 LNHDA and CDR2 SQIVND (reference sequence). Trimming cost V 4 bases and J 1 base, with 16 bases left between them. Turning to this clone: What it recognizes is unknown.

PCR amplification relied on 60 Vbeta primers (plus 13 Jbeta primers). Assay used: immunoSEQ multiplex PCR; TCRdb lists only in-frame clones, some missing. Altogether approximately 190,000 clones are present, approximately 12% being singletons, with the ten largest covering approximately 8.3%. This clonotype was sampled from a man aged 50-59 years in good health and CMV-seropositive. Sequenced: PBMCs. The V gene is TRBV19, the J gene TRBJ2-5; D might be TRBD2 (7 bases). This chain's CDR3 is CASSRGAGASQETQYF. CDR3 in DNA: TGTGCCAGTAGTAGGGGGGCGGGGGCCTCCCAAGAGACCCAGTACTTC. The full variable domain, with the rest looked up from reference TRBV19 and TRBJ2-5, is DGGITQSPKYLFRKEGQNVTLSCEQNLNHDAMYWYRQDPGQGLRLIYYSQIVNDFQKGDIAEGYSVSREKKESFPLTVTSAQKNPTAFYLCASSRGAGASQETQYFGPGTRLLVL.